The clone carrying this T cell receptor (beta chain) was found many times. Its matching antigen is unknown. Investigators took RNA and DNA out together from roughly 20-30 mg of unsorted bulk tissue. The data were obtained in a study of tumor-infiltrating lymphocytes in primary liver carcinoma. The investigators made TCR beta cDNA from approximately 510 ng total RNA, using a constant-region primer. Three rounds of nested multiplex PCR with slightly modified ARM-PCR produced TCR beta libraries. The first two PCR rounds used TRBV1-TRBV30 primers with a Cbeta primer, approximately 10 cycles each. Each CDR3 protein is one row after TCRdb ran MiXCR on the multiplex PCR reads. The repertoire has tens of thousands of distinct CDR3 sequences, approximately 70% of them found once; the top ten carry approximately 20%. This CDR3 has 15 amino acids. Germline V gives CDR1 MDHEN, CDR2 SYDVKM. V lost 4 bases, J lost 6 bases, and 18 bases lay in between.

Study observations and caveats: Tumor samples exhibited a significantly greater top-250-clone fraction than blood samples (p = 0.039).

The chain links TRBV28 to TRBJ1-1; D is ambiguous. This sequence originates from a man aged 40-55 years with primary liver carcinoma and hepatitis B virus infection. Sequencing used liver tumor tissue from sampling region 1. Subset: tumor region T1, superior pole. This chain's CDR3 is CASSSLDGSRPEAFF. DNA of the CDR3: TGTGCCAGCAGTTCCCTGGACGGATCGCGGCCTGAAGCTTTCTTT.